Each of the 4 T cell receptor beta chains below was sequenced from the same sample in a study of control samples from healthy donors and cancer patients. The assay was immunoSEQ multiplex PCR, and TCRdb's table has in-frame clones only and misses some. The sample has about 160,000 clones; 96% are singletons. Sequenced: blood. All receptors come from a woman in her twenties or thirties in good health.

The chain recombines TRBV19 with TRBJ1-2, with D unclear. This CDR3 has 13 amino acids. V was clipped by 3 bases and J by 6 bases, with 11 bases between them. CDR1 is LNHDA, CDR2 SQIVND, per germline (reference sequence). CDR3 nucleotide sequence: TGTGCCAGTAGTATGGAGGGAATGCATGGCTACACCTTC. Protein product: CASSMEGMHGYTF.

The V call is TRBV10-1, the J call TRBJ1-1; 8 bases map to TRBD1. The CDR3 has 13 residues. Germline V CDR1 and CDR2: WNHNN, SYGVQD (reference sequence). The V and J ends lost 6 bases and 5 bases, in that order; junction bases with no gene match: 5. CDR3 amino acids: CASSRGPGTEAFF. The CDR3 bases are TGCGCCAGCAGCAGGGGGCCAGGGACTGAAGCTTTCTTT.

This chain uses TRBV5-4 with TRBJ2-7; a possible D gene is TRBD2 (5 bases). The germline V gene encodes CDR1 SGHNT and CDR2 YYREEE (reference sequence). The V end was cut by 4 bases, the J end by 4 bases, with 12 bases between. The CDR3 is 13 amino acids. CDR3 amino acids: CASSRGLGYEQYF. CDR3 DNA sequence: TGTGCCAGCAGCCGAGGACTGGGATACGAGCAGTACTTC.

The gene calls are TRBV5-6 and TRBJ2-7; D ambiguous. Germline-derived CDR1 and CDR2 are SGHDT and YYEEEE. The germline V and J ends were trimmed by 2 bases and 3 bases, with 3 bases remaining between them. The CDR3 is made up of 11 amino acids. CDR3 nucleotide sequence: TGTGCCAGCAGCTTACGCTACGAGCAGTACTTC. This translates into CASSLRYEQYF. Complete variable domain (other parts from reference TRBV5-6 and TRBJ2-7): DAGVTQSPTHLIKTRGQQVTLRCSPKSGHDTVSWYQQALGQGPQFIFQYYEEEERQRGNFPDRFSGHQFPNYSSELNVNALLLGDSALYLCASSLRYEQYFGPGTRLTVT.